This T cell receptor beta chain was found in a study of spatial heterogeneity in lung cancer. Study-level background: Sequence detection consistently recorded a greater number of beta-chain than alpha-chain sequences.

Time point here: sample taken at primary tumor resection. There were approximately 69 donors, all of them untreated patients with early-stage non-small cell lung cancer. From tumor, nontumor lung or frozen PBMC, whole RNA was taken unsorted for sequencing. This clonotype came up a few times. Its specificity is unknown. The germline gives CDR1 MDHEN, CDR2 SYDVKM. V lost 8 bases, J lost 6 bases, and 11 bases lay in between. The CDR3 length is 12 residues. Regarding the study as a whole: Higher tumor mutation counts went along with higher counts of expanded intratumoral alpha and beta TCRs.

One entry per CDR3 protein results from TCRdb running MiXCR on the 5' RACE reads. The profile shows around 10,000 distinct CDR3 sequences, roughly 6.8% of them singletons. Sequencing was performed on lung tumor tissue, taken at surgery. The rearrangement joins TRBV28 to TRBJ2-1; D may match TRBD1 or TRBD2 (5 bases each). This TCR came from a male donor with early-stage non-small cell lung cancer. This chain's CDR3 is CASGGSGNEQFF. The CDR3 DNA reads TGTGCCAGCGGGGGAAGCGGCAATGAGCAGTTCTTC.